This TCR beta chain was obtained from a study of shared clonotypes between healthy human individuals. Negatively enriched CD4+ T cells were divided by CD45RA into naive and memory. The CDR3 loop spans 15 amino acids. Trimming took off 0 bases at V and 4 bases at J, with 9 bases between the two ends. Germline V gene data show CDR1 as LGHNA and CDR2 as YSLEER. The assay was immunoSEQ multiplex PCR, and TCRdb's table has in-frame clones only and misses some. The profile shows about 2 million clones, 85% to 95% of them singletons. The receptor was isolated from a man aged 18-30 years in good health. The V call is TRBV4-3, the J call TRBJ2-2, with D possibly being TRBD2 (5 bases). Input material: naive CD4+ T cells sorted from blood. Sample subset: CD45RA+ positively selected. CDR3 amino acids: CASSQEAGSTGELFF. Written as DNA, the CDR3 is TGCGCCAGCAGCCAAGAGGCTGGGAGCACCGGGGAGCTGTTTTTT.